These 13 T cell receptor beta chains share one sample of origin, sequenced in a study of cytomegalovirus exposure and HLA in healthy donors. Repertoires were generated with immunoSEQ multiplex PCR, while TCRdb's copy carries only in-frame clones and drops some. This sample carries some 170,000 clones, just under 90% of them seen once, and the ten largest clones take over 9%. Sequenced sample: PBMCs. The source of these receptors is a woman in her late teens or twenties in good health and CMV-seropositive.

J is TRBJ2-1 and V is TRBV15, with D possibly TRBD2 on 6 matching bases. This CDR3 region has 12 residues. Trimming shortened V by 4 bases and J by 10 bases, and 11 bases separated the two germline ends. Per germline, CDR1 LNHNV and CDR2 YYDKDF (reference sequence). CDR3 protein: CATSTPSEEQFF. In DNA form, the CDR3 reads TGTGCCACCAGCACCCCTAGCGAGGAGCAGTTCTTC.

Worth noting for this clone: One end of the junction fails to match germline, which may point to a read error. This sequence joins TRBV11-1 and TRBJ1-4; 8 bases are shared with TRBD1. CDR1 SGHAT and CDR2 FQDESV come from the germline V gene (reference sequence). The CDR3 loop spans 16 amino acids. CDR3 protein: CASSSGQAATNEKLFF. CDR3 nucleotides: TGTGCCAGCAGCTCGGGACAGGCCGCAACTAATGAAAAGCTGTTTTTT.

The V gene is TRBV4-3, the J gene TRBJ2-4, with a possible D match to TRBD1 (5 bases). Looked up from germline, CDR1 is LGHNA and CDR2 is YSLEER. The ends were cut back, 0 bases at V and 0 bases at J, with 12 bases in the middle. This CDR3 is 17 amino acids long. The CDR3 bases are TGCGCCAGCAGCCAAGATATCGACAGTTTAGCCAAAAACATTCAGTACTTC. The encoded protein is CASSQDIDSLAKNIQYF.

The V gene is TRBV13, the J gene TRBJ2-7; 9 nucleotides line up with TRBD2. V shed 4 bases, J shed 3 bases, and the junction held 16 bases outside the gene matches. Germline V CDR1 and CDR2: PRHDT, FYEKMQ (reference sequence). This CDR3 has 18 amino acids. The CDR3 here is CASSSTGGVGGRGYEQYF. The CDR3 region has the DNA TGTGCCAGCAGCTCCACGGGGGGTGTAGGCGGGAGGGGCTACGAGCAGTACTTC.

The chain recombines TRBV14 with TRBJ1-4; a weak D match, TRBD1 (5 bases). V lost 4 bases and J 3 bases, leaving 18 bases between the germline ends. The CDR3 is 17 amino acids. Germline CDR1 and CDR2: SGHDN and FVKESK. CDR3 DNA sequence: TGTGCCAGCAGCCCAGCATGGGTGGGGGAGGCTAATGAAAAACTGTTTTTT. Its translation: CASSPAWVGEANEKLFF.

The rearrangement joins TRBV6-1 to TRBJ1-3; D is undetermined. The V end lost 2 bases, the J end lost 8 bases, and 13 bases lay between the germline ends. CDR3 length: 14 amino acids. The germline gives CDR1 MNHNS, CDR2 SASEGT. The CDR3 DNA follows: TGTGCCAGCAGTGAAAGGAGCAGCTCCGACACCATATATTTT. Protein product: CASSERSSSDTIYF.

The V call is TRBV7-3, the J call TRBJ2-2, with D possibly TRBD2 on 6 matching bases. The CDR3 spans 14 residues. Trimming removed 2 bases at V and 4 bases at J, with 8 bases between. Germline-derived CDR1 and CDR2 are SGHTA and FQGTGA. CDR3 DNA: TGTGCCAGCAGCTTACGGAGGGGCACCGGGGAGCTGTTTTTT. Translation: CASSLRRGTGELFF.

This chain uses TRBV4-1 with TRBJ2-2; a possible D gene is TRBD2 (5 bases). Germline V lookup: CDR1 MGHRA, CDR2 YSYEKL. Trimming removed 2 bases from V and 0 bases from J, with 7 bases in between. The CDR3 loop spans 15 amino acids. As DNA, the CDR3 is TGCGCCAGCAGCCAAAGCGGAGCGAACACCGGGGAGCTGTTTTTT. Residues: CASSQSGANTGELFF.

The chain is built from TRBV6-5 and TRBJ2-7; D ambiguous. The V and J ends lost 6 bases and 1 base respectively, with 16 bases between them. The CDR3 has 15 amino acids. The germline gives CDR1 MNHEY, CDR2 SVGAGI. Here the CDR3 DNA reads TGTGCCAGCAGCCTTCATAGCCCTACATCCTACGAGCAGTACTTC. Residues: CASSLHSPTSYEQYF.

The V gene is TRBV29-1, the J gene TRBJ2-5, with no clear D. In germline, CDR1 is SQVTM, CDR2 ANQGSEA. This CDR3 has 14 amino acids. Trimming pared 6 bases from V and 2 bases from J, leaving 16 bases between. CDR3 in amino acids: CSVATTTAQETQYF. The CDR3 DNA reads TGCAGCGTCGCGACAACAACCGCTCAAGAGACCCAGTACTTC.

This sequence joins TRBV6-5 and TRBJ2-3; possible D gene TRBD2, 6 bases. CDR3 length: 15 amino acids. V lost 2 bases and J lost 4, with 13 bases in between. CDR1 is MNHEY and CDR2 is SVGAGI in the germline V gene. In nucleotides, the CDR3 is TGTGCCAGCAGTTACGCCCACGGGAGCGCAGATACGCAGTATTTT. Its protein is CASSYAHGSADTQYF.

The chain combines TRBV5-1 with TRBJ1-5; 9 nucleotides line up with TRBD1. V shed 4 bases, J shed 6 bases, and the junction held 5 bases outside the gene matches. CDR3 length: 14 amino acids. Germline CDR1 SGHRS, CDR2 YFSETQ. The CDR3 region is CASSDGTGSQPQHF. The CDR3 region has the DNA TGCGCCAGCAGCGACGGGACAGGGAGTCAGCCCCAGCATTTT.

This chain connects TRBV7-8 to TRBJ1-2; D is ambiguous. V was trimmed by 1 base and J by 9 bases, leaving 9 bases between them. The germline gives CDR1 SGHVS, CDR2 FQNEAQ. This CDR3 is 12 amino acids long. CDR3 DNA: TGTGCCAGCAGCTTAGTGGAGGGTAGCTACACCTTC. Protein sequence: CASSLVEGSYTF.